This T cell receptor beta chain was identified during a study of cytomegalovirus exposure and HLA in healthy donors. Germline V gene sequence: CDR1 MDHEN, CDR2 SYDVKM. The CDR3 runs 13 residues. Trimming cost V 5 bases and J 9 bases, with 16 bases left between them. The study's findings and limits: Reports showed the classifier diagnosing cytomegalovirus status with high specificity and sensitivity. Researchers counted around 150 TCR beta chains as cytomegalovirus-associated. Immune exposure was documented only through CMV serostatus.

Primers: 60 Vbeta forward and 13 Jbeta reverse. Using immunoSEQ multiplex PCR, the repertoire was profiled, and TCRdb retains in-frame clones only, with some absent. This sample has about 180,000 clones, with about 80% found just once. Notes on this clone: Its specificity is unknown.

The sequenced sample consisted of PBMCs. The chain carries TRBV28 and TRBJ1-2; possibly TRBD1 for D (6 bases). The sequence derives from a man aged 35 to 55 in good health and CMV-seronegative. CDR3 region: CASSPPGGVSYTF. In DNA form, the CDR3 reads TGTGCCAGCAGTCCCCCGGGGGGCGTTAGCTACACCTTC.